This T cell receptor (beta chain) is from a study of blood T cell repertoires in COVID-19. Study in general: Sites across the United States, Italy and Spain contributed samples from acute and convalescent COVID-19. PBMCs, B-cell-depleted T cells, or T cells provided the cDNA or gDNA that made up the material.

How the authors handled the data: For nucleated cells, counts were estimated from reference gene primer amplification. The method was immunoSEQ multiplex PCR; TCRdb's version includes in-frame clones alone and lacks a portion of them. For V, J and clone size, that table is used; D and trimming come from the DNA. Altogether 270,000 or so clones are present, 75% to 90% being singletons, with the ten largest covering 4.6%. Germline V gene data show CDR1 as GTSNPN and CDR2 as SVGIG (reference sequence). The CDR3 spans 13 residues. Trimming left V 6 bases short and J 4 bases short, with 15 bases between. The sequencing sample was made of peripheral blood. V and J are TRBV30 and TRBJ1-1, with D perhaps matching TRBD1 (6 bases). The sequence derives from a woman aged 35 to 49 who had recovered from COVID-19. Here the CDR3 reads CACATGRVTEAFF. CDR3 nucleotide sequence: TGTGCCTGCGCGACAGGTCGGGTCACTGAAGCTTTCTTT.